This T cell receptor (beta chain) was recovered during a study of radiotherapy plus CTLA-4 blockade in lung cancer. The study's findings and limits: Response, reportedly, was best predicted by interferon-beta along with early blood T cell clone dynamics. TCR clones of tumor origin grew in blood after radiotherapy plus ipilimumab.

The germline gives CDR1 SGHRS, CDR2 YFSETQ. Trimming removed 3 bases from V and 2 bases from J, with 8 bases in between. This CDR3 is built from 13 residues. Method: immunoSEQ multiplex PCR; TCRdb's copy keeps in-frame clones and lacks some. The data hold about 91,000 clones, with approximately 79% observed a single time. Comment on this clone: Its cognate antigen is unknown.

The chain carries TRBV5-1 and TRBJ1-2, with D uncertain. This clonotype was obtained from a human donor with non-small cell lung cancer that progressed on radiotherapy plus ipilimumab. Sequenced here: peripheral blood, sampled from a patient treated with radiotherapy plus ipilimumab. CDR3 amino acids: CASSSDGNYGYTF. CDR3 DNA sequence: TGCGCCAGCAGCTCGGACGGAAACTATGGCTACACCTTC.